This T cell receptor (beta chain) was identified during a study of glioma-infiltrating T cells after dendritic cell vaccination. Looking at the study overall: Dendritic cells derived from monocytes and pulsed with autologous tumor lysate formed the vaccine.

Germline V gene sequence: CDR1 SGHRS, CDR2 YFSETQ. The CDR3 runs 15 residues. V shed 0 bases, J shed 6 bases, and the junction held 5 bases outside the gene matches. Time point meaning: after dendritic cell vaccination, including at tumor progression/relapse. Amplification used 60 V beta primers and 13 J beta primers. Assay: immunoSEQ multiplex PCR; the TCRdb copy retains only in-frame clones and omits some. The table records 70,000 to 100,000 clones, 80% to 85% of them present only once. The TCR comes from a human donor with glioblastoma. This specimen consisted of blood, obtained after dendritic cell vaccination. The chain uses TRBV5-1 and TRBJ2-3; 9 nucleotides line up with TRBD2. The CDR3 sequence: CASSLVRAGGDTQYF. The CDR3 bases are TGCGCCAGCAGCTTGGTTCGAGCGGGGGGTGATACGCAGTATTTT.